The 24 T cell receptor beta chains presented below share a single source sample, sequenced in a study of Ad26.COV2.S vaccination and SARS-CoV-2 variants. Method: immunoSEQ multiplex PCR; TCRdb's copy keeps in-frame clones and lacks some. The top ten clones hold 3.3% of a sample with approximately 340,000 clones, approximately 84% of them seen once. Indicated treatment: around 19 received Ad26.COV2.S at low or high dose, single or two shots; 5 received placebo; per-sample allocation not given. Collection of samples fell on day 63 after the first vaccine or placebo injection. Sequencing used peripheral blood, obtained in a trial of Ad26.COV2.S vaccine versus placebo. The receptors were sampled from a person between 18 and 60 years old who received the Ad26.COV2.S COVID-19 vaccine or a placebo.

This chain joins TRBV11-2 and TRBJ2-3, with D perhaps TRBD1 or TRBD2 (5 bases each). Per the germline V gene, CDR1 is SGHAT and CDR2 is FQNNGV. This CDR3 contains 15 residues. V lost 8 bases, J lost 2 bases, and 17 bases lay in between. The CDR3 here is CASCSGTHNTDTQYF. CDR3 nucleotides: TGTGCCAGCTGCTCCGGGACGCATAACACAGATACGCAGTATTTT.

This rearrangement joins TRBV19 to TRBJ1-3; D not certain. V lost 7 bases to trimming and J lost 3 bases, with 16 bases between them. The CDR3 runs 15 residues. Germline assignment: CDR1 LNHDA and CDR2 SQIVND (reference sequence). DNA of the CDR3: TGTGCCAGTACCCAACTGTCGCGGGGTGGAAACACCATATATTTT. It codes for CASTQLSRGGNTIYF.

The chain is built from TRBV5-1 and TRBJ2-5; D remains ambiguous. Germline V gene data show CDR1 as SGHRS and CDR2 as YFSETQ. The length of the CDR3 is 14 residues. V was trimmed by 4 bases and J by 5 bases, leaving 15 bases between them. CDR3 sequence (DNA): TGCGCCAGCAGCAACCTCTCCGGAGAGGAGACCCAGTACTTC. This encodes CASSNLSGEETQYF.

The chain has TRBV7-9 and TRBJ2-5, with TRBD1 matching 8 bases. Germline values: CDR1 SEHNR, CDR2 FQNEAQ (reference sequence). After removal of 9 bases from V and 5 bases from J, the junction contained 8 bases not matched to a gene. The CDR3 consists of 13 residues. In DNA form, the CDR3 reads TGTGCCAGTGAACAGGGGGTAGAGGAGACCCAGTACTTC. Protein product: CASEQGVEETQYF.

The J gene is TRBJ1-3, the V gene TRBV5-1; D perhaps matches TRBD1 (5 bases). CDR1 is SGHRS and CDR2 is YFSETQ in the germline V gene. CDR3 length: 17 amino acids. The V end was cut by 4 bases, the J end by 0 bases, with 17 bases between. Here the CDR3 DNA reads TGCGCCAGCAGCCCGGTCGGCGGGGCCAACTCTGGAAACACCATATATTTT. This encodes CASSPVGGANSGNTIYF. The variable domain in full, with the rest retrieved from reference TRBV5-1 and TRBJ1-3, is KAGVTQTPRYLIKTRGQQVTLSCSPISGHRSVSWYQQTPGQGLQFLFEYFSETQRNKGNFPGRFSGRQFSNSRSEMNVSTLELGDSALYLCASSPVGGANSGNTIYFGEGSWLTVV.

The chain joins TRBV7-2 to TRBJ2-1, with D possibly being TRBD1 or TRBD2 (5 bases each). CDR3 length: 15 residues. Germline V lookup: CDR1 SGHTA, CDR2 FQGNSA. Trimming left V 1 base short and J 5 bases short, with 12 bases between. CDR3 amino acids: CASSLGGNRNNEQFF. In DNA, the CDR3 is TGTGCCAGCAGCTTAGGGGGGAACAGAAACAATGAGCAGTTCTTC.

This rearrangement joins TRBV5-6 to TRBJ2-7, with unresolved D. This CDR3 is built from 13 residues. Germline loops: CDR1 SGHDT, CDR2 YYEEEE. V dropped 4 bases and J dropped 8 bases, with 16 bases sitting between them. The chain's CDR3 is CASSANLETQQYF. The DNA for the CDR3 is TGTGCCAGCAGCGCGAACCTAGAGACCCAGCAGTACTTC.

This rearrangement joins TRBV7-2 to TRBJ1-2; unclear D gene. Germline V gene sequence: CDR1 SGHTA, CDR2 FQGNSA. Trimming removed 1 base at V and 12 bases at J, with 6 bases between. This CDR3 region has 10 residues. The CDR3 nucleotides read TGTGCCAGCAGCTTAGTGTCCGACACCTTC. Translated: CASSLVSDTF.

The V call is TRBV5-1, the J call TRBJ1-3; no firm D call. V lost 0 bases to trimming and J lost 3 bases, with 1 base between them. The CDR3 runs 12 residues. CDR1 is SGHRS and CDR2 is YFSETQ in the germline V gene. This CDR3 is CASSLVGNTIYF. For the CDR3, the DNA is TGCGCCAGCAGCTTGGTTGGAAACACCATATATTTT.

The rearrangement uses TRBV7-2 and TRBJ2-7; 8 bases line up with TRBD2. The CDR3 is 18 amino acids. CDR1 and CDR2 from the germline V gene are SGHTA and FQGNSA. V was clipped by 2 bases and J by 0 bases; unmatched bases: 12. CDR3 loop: CASSLFGLASLSSYEQYF. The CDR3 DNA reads TGTGCCAGCAGCTTATTTGGACTAGCTTCCTTAAGCTCCTACGAGCAGTACTTC.

CDR3 in DNA: TGCTTCGTGGGACGGAACAATGAGCAGTTCTTC. This sequence encodes CFVGRNNEQFF. The gene calls are TRBV29-1 and TRBJ2-1; D could derive from TRBD1 or TRBD2 (5 bases each). The CDR3 spans 11 residues. Germline CDR1 reads SQVTM; CDR2 reads ANQGSEA.

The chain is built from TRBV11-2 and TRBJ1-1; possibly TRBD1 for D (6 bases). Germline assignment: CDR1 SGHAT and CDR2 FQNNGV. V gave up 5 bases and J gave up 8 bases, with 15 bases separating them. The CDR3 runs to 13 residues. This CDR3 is CASSPMGGREAFF. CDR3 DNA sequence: TGTGCCAGCAGCCCCATGGGGGGGCGCGAAGCTTTCTTT.

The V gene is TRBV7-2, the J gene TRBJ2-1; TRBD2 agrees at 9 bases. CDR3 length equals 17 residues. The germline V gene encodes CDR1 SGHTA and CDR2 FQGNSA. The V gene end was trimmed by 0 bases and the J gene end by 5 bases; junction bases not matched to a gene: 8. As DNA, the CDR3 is TGTGCCAGCAGCTTAGCTCCTAGCGGGACCTACCACAATGAGCAGTTCTTC. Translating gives CASSLAPSGTYHNEQFF.

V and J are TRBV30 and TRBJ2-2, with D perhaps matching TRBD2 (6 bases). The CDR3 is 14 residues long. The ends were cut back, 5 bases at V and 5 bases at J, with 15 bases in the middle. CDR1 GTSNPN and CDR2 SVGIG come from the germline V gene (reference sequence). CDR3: CAWSSGDGTGELFF. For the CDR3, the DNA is TGTGCCTGGTCCTCGGGAGACGGGACCGGGGAGCTGTTTTTT.

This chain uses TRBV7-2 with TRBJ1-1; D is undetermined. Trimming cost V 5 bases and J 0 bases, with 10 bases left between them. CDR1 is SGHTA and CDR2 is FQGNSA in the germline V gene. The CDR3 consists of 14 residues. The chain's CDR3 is CASSMDGLNTEAFF. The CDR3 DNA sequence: TGTGCCAGCAGCATGGACGGCTTGAACACTGAAGCTTTCTTT.

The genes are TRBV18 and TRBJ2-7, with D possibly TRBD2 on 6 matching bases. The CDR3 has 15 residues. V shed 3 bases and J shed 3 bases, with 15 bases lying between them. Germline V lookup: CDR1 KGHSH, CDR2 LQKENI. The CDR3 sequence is CASSPFGGVNYEQYF. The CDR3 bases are TGTGCCAGCTCACCTTTTGGCGGGGTAAACTACGAGCAGTACTTC.

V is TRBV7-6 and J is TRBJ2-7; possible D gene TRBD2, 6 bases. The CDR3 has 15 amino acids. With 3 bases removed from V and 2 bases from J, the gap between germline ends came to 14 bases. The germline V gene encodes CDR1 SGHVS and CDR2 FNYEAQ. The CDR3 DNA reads TGTGCCAGCAGCTTCCAACTGCGGGGAGCCTACGAGCAGTACTTC. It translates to CASSFQLRGAYEQYF. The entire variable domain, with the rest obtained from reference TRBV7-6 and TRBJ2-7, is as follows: GAGVSQSPRYKVTKRGQDVALRCDPISGHVSLYWYRQALGQGPEFLTYFNYEAQQDKSGLPNDRFSAERPEGSISTLTIQRTEQRDSAMYRCASSFQLRGAYEQYFGPGTRLTVT.

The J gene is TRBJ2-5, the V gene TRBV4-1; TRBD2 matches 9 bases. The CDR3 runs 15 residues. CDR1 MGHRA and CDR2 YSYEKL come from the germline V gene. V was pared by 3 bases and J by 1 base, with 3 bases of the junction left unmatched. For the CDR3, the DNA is TGCGCCAGCAGCCATAGCGGGAGTATCCAAGAGACCCAGTACTTC. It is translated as CASSHSGSIQETQYF.

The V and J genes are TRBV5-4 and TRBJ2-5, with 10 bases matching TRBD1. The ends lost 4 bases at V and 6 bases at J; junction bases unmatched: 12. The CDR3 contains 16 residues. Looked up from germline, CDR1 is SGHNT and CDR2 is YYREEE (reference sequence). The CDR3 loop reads CASSPDRDRGAQTQYF. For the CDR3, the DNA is TGTGCCAGCAGCCCGGACCGGGACAGGGGAGCACAGACCCAGTACTTC.

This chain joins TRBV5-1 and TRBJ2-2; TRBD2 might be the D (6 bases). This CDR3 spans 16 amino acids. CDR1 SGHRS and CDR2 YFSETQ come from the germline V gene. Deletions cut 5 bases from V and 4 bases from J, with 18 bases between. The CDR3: CASSRREAEGTGELFF. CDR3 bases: TGCGCCAGCAGTCGGCGAGAGGCGGAGGGCACCGGGGAGCTGTTTTTT.

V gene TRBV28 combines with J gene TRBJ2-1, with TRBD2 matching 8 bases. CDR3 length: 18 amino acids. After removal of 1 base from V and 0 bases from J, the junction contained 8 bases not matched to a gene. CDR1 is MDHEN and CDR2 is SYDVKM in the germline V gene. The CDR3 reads CASSLLASGSYSYNEQFF. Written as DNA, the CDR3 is TGTGCCAGCAGTTTATTGGCTAGCGGGTCATACTCCTACAATGAGCAGTTCTTC.

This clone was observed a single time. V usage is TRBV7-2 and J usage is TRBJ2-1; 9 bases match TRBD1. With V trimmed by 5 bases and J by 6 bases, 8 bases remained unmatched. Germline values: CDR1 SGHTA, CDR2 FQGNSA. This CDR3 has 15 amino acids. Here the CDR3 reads CASSQGTGYGNEQFF. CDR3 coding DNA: TGTGCCAGCAGCCAGGGGACAGGGTATGGCAATGAGCAGTTCTTC.

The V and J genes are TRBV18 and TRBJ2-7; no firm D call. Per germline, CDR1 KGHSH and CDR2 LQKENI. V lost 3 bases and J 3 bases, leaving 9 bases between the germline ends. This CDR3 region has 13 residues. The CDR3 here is CASSPQNYYEQYF. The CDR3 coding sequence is TGTGCCAGCTCACCGCAGAACTACTACGAGCAGTACTTC.

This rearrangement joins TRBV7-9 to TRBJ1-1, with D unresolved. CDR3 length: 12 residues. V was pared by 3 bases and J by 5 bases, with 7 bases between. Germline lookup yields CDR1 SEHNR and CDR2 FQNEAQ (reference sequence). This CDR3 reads CASSFGITEAFF. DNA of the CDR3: TGTGCCAGCAGCTTTGGAATTACTGAAGCTTTCTTT.